The clone carrying this TCR beta chain was observed once. Profiled with immunoSEQ multiplex PCR; TCRdb holds only in-frame clones, not every one. This sample carries about 520,000 clones, 80% to 90% of them seen once, and the ten largest clones take 3.2%. This sample stems from a study of blood T cell repertoires in COVID-19. The germline V gene has CDR1 SGHNT and CDR2 YYREEE (reference sequence). The CDR3 consists of 17 residues. J lost 3 bases, V lost 4 bases, and 12 bases had no gene match. This clonotype originated in a human donor in a cohort sampled during active COVID-19. J is TRBJ2-1 and V is TRBV5-4; 8 bases map to TRBD2. Sequencing was carried out using peripheral blood. CDR3: CASSPSATSGYYNEQFF. CDR3 nucleotide sequence: TGTGCCAGCAGCCCCTCGGCTACTAGCGGTTACTACAATGAGCAGTTCTTC.